The clone carrying this TCR beta chain is a singleton in its sample. Its antigen is not identified. The treatment is: roughly 11-day PBMC culture with coronavirus spike peptide pools or control peptides (ViraFEST assay). Trimming shortened V by 0 bases and J by 3 bases, and 9 bases separated the two germline ends. The CDR3 is 14 residues long. Germline V gene sequence: CDR1 DFQATT, CDR2 SNEGSKA (reference sequence). The sample originates from a study of vaccination and CD4 T cells after COVID-19. Across the study: Nasal swab PCR had shown SARS-CoV-2 positivity in the convalescent patients (under ten mild cases, one severe case).

Once obtained from cultured CD4+ T cells, the DNA was sequenced using the Oncomine TCR Beta short-read assay. TCRdb called the PCR reads again in MiXCR, with one record for every CDR3 protein. The repertoire holds approximately 10,000 distinct CDR3 sequences, with 20% to 25% as singletons. The chain joins TRBV20-1 to TRBJ2-1; the D is unclear. The sequenced sample was cultured CD4+ T cells from blood. The source is a human donor with COVID-19. The CDR3 loop reads CSAREPTDYNEQFF. CDR3 bases: TGCAGTGCTAGAGAGCCCACGGACTACAATGAGCAGTTCTTC.